These 14 T cell receptor beta chains originate from one sample sequenced in a study of blood T cell repertoires in COVID-19. Assay: immunoSEQ multiplex PCR; the TCRdb copy retains only in-frame clones and omits some. The sample holds 250,000 or so clones, 80% to 90% seen once. The sample was PBMCs or T cells enriched from blood (not recorded which). These receptors were obtained from a woman between 40 and 55 years old who had been exposed to COVID-19.

The chain joins TRBV24-1 to TRBJ1-2; the D is unclear. Trimming left V 6 bases short and J 0 bases short, with 7 bases between. From germline, CDR1 is KGHDR and CDR2 SFDVKD. This CDR3 is built from 13 residues. CDR3 residues: CATSRLANYGYTF. The CDR3 nucleotides read TGTGCCACCAGTCGTTTAGCTAACTATGGCTACACCTTC.

V is TRBV27 and J is TRBJ1-2; D gene unclear. Germline CDR1 MNHEY, CDR2 SMNVEV (reference sequence). The V end was cut by 6 bases, the J end by 4 bases, with 12 bases between. The CDR3 extends over 13 amino acids. CDR3 bases: TGTGCCAGCAGCATTGTCGGTGGCTATGGCTACACCTTC. Translated: CASSIVGGYGYTF.

This clone was seen more than once but under ten times. CDR3 nucleotide sequence: TGTGCCAGCTCACCACTGGAGGGCGCGGGCTATGGCTACACCTTC. Translated, it gives CASSPLEGAGYGYTF. The chain has TRBV18 and TRBJ1-2; D gene ambiguous. Germline loops: CDR1 KGHSH, CDR2 LQKENI. This CDR3 region has 15 residues. Trimming shortened V by 1 base and J by 4 bases, and 13 bases separated the two germline ends.

This clone is a singleton in its sample. The chain employs TRBV7-6 and TRBJ1-1, with 8 bases fitting TRBD1. The germline gives CDR1 SGHVS, CDR2 FNYEAQ. Unmatched junction bases numbered 7, after V lost 1 base and J lost 6 bases. CDR3 length: 15 amino acids. The CDR3 loop reads CASSLGTGRAAEAFF. For the CDR3, the DNA is TGTGCCAGCAGCTTAGGGACAGGGAGAGCAGCTGAAGCTTTCTTT.

The gene calls are TRBV6-5 and TRBJ1-5, with D tentatively TRBD1 (5 bases). The CDR3 is made up of 14 amino acids. Trimming took off 8 bases at V and 0 bases at J, with 11 bases between the two ends. Germline V gene data show CDR1 as MNHEY and CDR2 as SVGAGI. The CDR3 coding sequence is TGTGCCAGCGGGGCCCTTTATAGCAATCAGCCCCAGCATTTT. The encoded protein is CASGALYSNQPQHF.

The CDR3 here is CASSLTPPREQYF. CDR3 coding DNA: TGTGCCAGCAGCTTAACCCCCCCCAGGGAGCAGTACTTC. This chain links TRBV7-9 with TRBJ2-7; D is undetermined. V was cut by 2 bases and J by 7 bases, with 12 bases left in between. CDR1 SEHNR and CDR2 FQNEAQ come from the germline V gene (reference sequence). The CDR3 loop spans 13 amino acids.

The chain uses TRBV19 and TRBJ1-6, with a possible D match to TRBD1 (6 bases). V lost 5 bases and J lost 7, with 18 bases in between. Germline V CDR1 and CDR2: LNHDA, SQIVND (reference sequence). The CDR3 has 16 residues. The CDR3 DNA follows: TGTGCCAGTAGTCTTCCAAGAAGAGGGACAAATTCACCCCTCCACTTT. Its protein product is CASSLPRRGTNSPLHF.

The CDR3 DNA sequence: TGTGCCAGCTCACCGGGTACAGGGGGCATTCAAACTGAAGCTTTCTTT. It translates to CASSPGTGGIQTEAFF. This chain joins TRBV18 and TRBJ1-1; TRBD1 matches 9 bases. The V and J ends lost 3 bases and 5 bases, in that order; junction bases with no gene match: 10. This CDR3 spans 16 amino acids. Per the germline V gene, CDR1 is KGHSH and CDR2 is LQKENI.

This chain links TRBV4-1 with TRBJ2-3; the match to TRBD2 covers 15 bases. V gave up 5 bases and J gave up 5 bases; unmatched junction bases: 5. From germline, CDR1 is MGHRA and CDR2 YSYEKL. The CDR3 extends over 16 amino acids. CDR3 nucleotides: TGCGCCAGCAGCTATGGACTAGCGGGGGGGGGAGATACGCAGTATTTT. Its protein is CASSYGLAGGGDTQYF.

The chain joins TRBV15 to TRBJ2-5, with a tentative D call TRBD1 (6 bases). This CDR3 is built from 18 residues. The germline gives CDR1 LNHNV, CDR2 YYDKDF (reference sequence). V was cut by 5 bases and J by 4 bases, with 26 bases left in between. The CDR3 DNA reads as TGTGCCACCAGCGATGATATGTTTGACAGGAACGTAGGAGAGACCCAGTACTTC. This sequence encodes CATSDDMFDRNVGETQYF.

The V call is TRBV4-2, the J call TRBJ2-3, with D perhaps matching TRBD2 (5 bases). The CDR3 has 14 residues. The germline gives CDR1 LGHNA, CDR2 YNFKEQ. Trimming removed 4 bases from V and 4 bases from J, with 12 bases in between. The CDR3, as DNA: TGTGCCAGCAGCCCGCCGTCGCGGGCAGATACGCAGTATTTT. Protein product: CASSPPSRADTQYF.

This chain uses TRBV6-4 with TRBJ2-7, with D possibly matching TRBD1 (6 bases). The CDR3 totals 19 residues. Germline V gene lookup returns CDR1 MRHNA and CDR2 SNTAGT. The V end was cut by 10 bases, the J end by 3 bases, with 34 bases between. The CDR3 here is CATTPQGGSAPRGGYEQYV. CDR3 sequence (DNA): TGTGCCACCACCCCCCAGGGCGGTAGCGCTCCGAGAGGGGGCTACGAGCAGTACGTC.

The chain joins TRBV7-9 to TRBJ2-3; weak D call: TRBD1 (6 bases). The CDR3 runs to 19 residues. V shed 5 bases and J shed 0 bases, with 24 bases lying between them. Germline assignment: CDR1 SEHNR and CDR2 FQNEAQ (reference sequence). For the CDR3, the DNA is TGTGCCAGCAGCCGATGGTCAGGGGCAGCAACTCTTAGCACAGATACGCAGTATTTT. It yields the protein CASSRWSGAATLSTDTQYF.

The CDR3 DNA sequence: TGTGCCAGCAGCTTATCGGAGGAATCCTACGAGCAGTACTTC. Its translation is CASSLSEESYEQYF. The rearrangement uses TRBV13 and TRBJ2-7; perhaps TRBD2 as D (5 bases). Trimming pared 2 bases from V and 1 base from J, leaving 9 bases between. The CDR3 extends over 14 amino acids. Germline V gives CDR1 PRHDT, CDR2 FYEKMQ (reference sequence).